This is a list of T cell receptor beta chains from one sample in a study of blood T cell repertoires in COVID-19. Produced via immunoSEQ multiplex PCR; TCRdb's table is partial and in-frame only. The sample records 200,000 to 250,000 clones, approximately 81% being singletons. The source material was peripheral blood. The source of these receptors is an elderly woman with active or convalescent COVID-19. Both conserved end residues are part of each CDR3. The D gene is left open where the match is weak. Part of the rows lack a size; the others show once, few, many or a class for expanded clones.

TRBJ2-1 | NA | TRBV5-1 | TRBD2 | CASSLGLAGDMDEQFF | TGCGCCAGCAGCTTGGGACTAGCGGGAGATATGGATGAGCAGTTCTTC
TRBJ2-7 | NA | TRBV5-1 | TRBD1 | CASSAGQGGEQYF | TGCGCCAGCAGCGCAGGACAGGGAGGCGAGCAGTACTTC
TRBJ2-1 | NA | TRBV11-2 | TRBD1 | CASSWGQPGQGRNEQFF | TGTGCCAGCAGCTGGGGACAGCCGGGACAGGGGAGAAATGAGCAGTTCTTC
TRBJ2-3 | NA | TRBV6-5 | NA | CASSYEGEADTQYF | TGTGCCAGCAGTTACGAGGGGGAAGCAGATACGCAGTATTTT
TRBJ2-3 | NA | TRBV7-2 | NA | CASSLVRLPRDTQYF | TGTGCCAGCAGCTTAGTGAGGCTTCCTCGGGATACGCAGTATTTT
TRBJ2-7 | NA | TRBV5-1 | NA | CASSFDSPSSYEQYF | TGCGCCAGCAGCTTCGACAGCCCGAGCTCCTACGAGCAGTACTTC
TRBJ2-1 | NA | TRBV9 | TRBD2 | CASSVASSGNYNEQFF | TGTGCCAGCAGCGTAGCTTCTAGCGGGAACTACAATGAGCAGTTCTTC
TRBJ1-4 | NA | TRBV5-4 | NA | CASSLQRGYNEKLFF | TGTGCCAGCAGCTTGCAGCGCGGCTATAATGAAAAACTGTTTTTT
TRBJ1-2 | NA | TRBV3-1/TRBV3-2 | TRBD1 | CASSQGQGYGYTF | TGTGCCAGCAGCCAGGGACAGGGGTATGGCTACACCTTC
TRBJ1-5 | NA | TRBV2 | TRBD1 | CASSVQGVDQPQHF | TGTGCCAGCAGTGTCCAGGGGGTGGATCAGCCCCAGCATTTT
TRBJ2-7 | NA | TRBV7-9 | TRBD2 | CASSLGEVAGVYEQYF | TGTGCCAGCAGCTTGGGGGAAGTGGCGGGAGTCTACGAGCAGTACTTC
TRBJ2-7 | few | TRBV6-6 | NA | CASSYSAGAPYEQYF | TGTGCCAGCAGTTACTCGGCAGGGGCTCCATACGAGCAGTACTTC
TRBJ2-7 | NA | TRBV7-2 | NA | CASSLGPRSYEQYF | TGTGCCAGCAGCTTAGGGCCTCGATCCTACGAGCAGTACTTC
TRBJ1-3 | NA | TRBV4-1 | NA | CASSQVALGDTIYF | TGCGCCAGCAGCCAAGTTGCCCTGGGAGACACCATATATTTT
TRBJ2-7 | NA | TRBV5-8 | NA | CASSPTYNYEQYF | TGTGCCAGCAGCCCTACTTATAACTACGAGCAGTACTTC
TRBJ2-1 | NA | TRBV5-1 | TRBD1 | CASSWGQGEYNEQFF | TGCGCCAGCAGCTGGGGACAGGGGGAATACAATGAGCAGTTCTTC
TRBJ2-7 | NA | TRBV5-1 | TRBD2 | CASSSVGGGYEQYF | TGCGCCAGCAGCTCTGTTGGCGGGGGCTACGAGCAGTACTTC
TRBJ2-7 | NA | TRBV9 | NA | CASSVDSSYEQYF | TGTGCCAGCAGCGTGGACAGTTCCTACGAGCAGTACTTC
TRBJ1-2 | NA | TRBV30 | TRBD1 | CAWTPGTGGNYGYTF | TGTGCCTGGACCCCCGGGACAGGGGGGAACTATGGCTACACCTTC
TRBJ1-2 | once | TRBV15 | NA | CATSPGRGKGYTF | TGTGCCACCAGCCCGGGGAGGGGGAAGGGCTACACCTTC
TRBJ2-1 | NA | TRBV5-6 | NA | CASSFSTFRRVNYNEQFF | TGTGCCAGCAGCTTTTCAACATTCCGACGGGTAAACTACAATGAGCAGTTCTTC
TRBJ1-5 | few | TRBV5-1 | NA | CASSPTPGKDKQHF | TGCGCCAGCAGCCCCACGCCCGGCAAGGACAAACAGCATTTT
TRBJ2-2 | once | TRBV7-3 | NA | CASSVTPGLLNTGELFF | TGTGCCAGCAGCGTCACCCCGGGACTTCTAAACACCGGGGAGCTGTTTTTT
TRBJ2-1 | NA | TRBV20-1 | TRBD2 | CSAGGTSGYYNEQFF | TGCAGTGCTGGTGGGACTAGCGGGTACTACAATGAGCAGTTCTTC
TRBJ2-3 | NA | TRBV29-1 | NA | CSVESGGADTQYF | TGCAGCGTTGAAAGTGGCGGTGCAGATACGCAGTATTTT
TRBJ2-2 | few | TRBV9 | TRBD2 | CASSSPLAGVNTGELFF | TGTGCCAGCAGCTCCCCCTTAGCGGGGGTGAACACCGGGGAGCTGTTTTTT
TRBJ1-5 | NA | TRBV5-5 | NA | CASSARPGDDQPQHF | TGTGCCAGCAGCGCCCGACCAGGGGACGATCAGCCCCAGCATTTT